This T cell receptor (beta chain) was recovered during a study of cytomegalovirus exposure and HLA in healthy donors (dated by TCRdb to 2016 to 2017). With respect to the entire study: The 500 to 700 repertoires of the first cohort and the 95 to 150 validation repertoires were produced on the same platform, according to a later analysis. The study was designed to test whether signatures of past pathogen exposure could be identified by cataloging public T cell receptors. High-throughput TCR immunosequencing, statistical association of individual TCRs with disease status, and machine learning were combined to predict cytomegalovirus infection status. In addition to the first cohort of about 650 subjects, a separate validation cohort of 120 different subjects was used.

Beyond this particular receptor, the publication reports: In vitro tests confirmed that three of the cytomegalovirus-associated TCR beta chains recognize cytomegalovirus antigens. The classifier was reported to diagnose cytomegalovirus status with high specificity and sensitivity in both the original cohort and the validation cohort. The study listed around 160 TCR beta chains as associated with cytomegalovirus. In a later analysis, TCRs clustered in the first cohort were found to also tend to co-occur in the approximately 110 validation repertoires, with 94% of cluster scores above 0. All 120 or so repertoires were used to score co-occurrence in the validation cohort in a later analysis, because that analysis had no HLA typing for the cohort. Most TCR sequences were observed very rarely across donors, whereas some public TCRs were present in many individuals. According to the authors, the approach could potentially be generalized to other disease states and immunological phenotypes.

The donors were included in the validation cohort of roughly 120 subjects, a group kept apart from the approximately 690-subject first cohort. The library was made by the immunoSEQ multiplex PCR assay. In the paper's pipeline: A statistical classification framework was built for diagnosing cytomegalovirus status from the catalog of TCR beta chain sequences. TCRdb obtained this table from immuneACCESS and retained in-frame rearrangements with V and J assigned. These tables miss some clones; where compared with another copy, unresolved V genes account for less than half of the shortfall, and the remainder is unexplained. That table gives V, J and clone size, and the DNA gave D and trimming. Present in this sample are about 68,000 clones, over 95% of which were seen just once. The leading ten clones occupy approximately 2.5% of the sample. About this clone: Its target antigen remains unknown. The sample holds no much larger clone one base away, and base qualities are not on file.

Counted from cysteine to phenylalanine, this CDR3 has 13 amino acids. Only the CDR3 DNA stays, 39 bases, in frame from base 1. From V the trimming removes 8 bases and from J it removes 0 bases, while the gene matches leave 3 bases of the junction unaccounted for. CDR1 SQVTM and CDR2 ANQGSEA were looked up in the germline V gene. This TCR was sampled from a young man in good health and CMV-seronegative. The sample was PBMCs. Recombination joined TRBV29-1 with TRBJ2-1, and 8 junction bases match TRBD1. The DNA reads TGCAGCTGCGGACAGGGCTCCTACAATGAGCAGTTCTTC. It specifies CSCGQGSYNEQFF.